The present entry profiles one TCR beta chain with its context. Its specificity is unknown. This entry belongs to a study of T cell responses to AZD1222 COVID-19 vaccine. Study-wide points: Baseline seropositivity occurred in only a handful of AZD1222 recipients.

CDR3 size: 12 residues. Looked up from germline, CDR1 is MNHEY and CDR2 is SMNVEV (reference sequence). With 1 base removed from V and 7 bases from J, the gap between germline ends came to 5 bases. Clones were read by immunoSEQ multiplex PCR, and TCRdb kept only the in-frame ones, dropping some. The profile shows 100,000 to 150,000 clones, 80% to 90% of them singletons. The source was peripheral blood, collected on day 0 of AZD1222 vaccination. This chain uses TRBV27 with TRBJ1-5, with a tentative D call TRBD1 (5 bases). The source of this sequence is an adult in good health. CDR3 bases: TGTGCCAGCAGTTTATGGGGGCAGCCCCAGCATTTT. It codes for CASSLWGQPQHF.